This passage covers 18 T cell receptor beta chains from one sample sequenced in a study of T-cell reconstitution after alpha-beta-depleted transplantation in children. General study findings and limits: At the one-year point after transplant, T-cell counts and TCRbeta diversity were found to come mostly from T cells that had been newly produced.

Their specific antigens are unknown. Molecular barcoding with unique molecular identifiers was used for the TCRbeta library. TCRdb reprocessed the PCR reads via MiXCR and lists one record per CDR3 protein. The sample lists about 300,000 distinct CDR3 sequences; less than 9.5% were seen once. The sample in question was peripheral blood, obtained 360 days after TCRalphabeta/CD19-depleted stem cell transplant. These receptor sequences come from a female patient aged 2-15 years who had a stem cell transplant for Fanconi anemia, so the T cells may come from the graft donor.

This clonotype showed up many times. The V and J genes are TRBV10-3 and TRBJ2-5; TRBD2 might be the D (6 bases). The germline V gene encodes CDR1 ENHRY and CDR2 SYGVKD. CDR3 length: 12 amino acids. Trimming took 10 bases from V and 1 from J, leaving 10 bases between them. CDR3 residues: CATGTSQETQYF. The CDR3 nucleotides read TGTGCCACCGGGACTTCCCAAGAGACCCAGTACTTC.

As concerns this clonotype: A much larger clone sits a single nucleotide away, making a read error possible. The V and J genes are TRBV7-9 and TRBJ1-5; TRBD1 might be the D (6 bases). CDR1 is SEHNR and CDR2 is FQNEAQ in the germline V gene (reference sequence). V shed 5 bases and J shed 9 bases, with 11 bases lying between them. This CDR3 contains 12 residues. DNA of the CDR3: TGTGCCAGCAGCCAGGGGCCGCGGCCCCAGCATTTT. The encoded protein is CASSQGPRPQHF.

This clonotype was counted at least ten times. This chain links TRBV9 with TRBJ2-3; TRBD1 might be the D (6 bases). Trimming shortened V by 4 bases and J by 1 base, and 13 bases separated the two germline ends. CDR3 length equals 15 residues. Germline V gives CDR1 SGDLS, CDR2 YYNGEE. The DNA of the CDR3 is TGTGCCAGCAGCTCCCGAGACAGGCGCACAGATACGCAGTATTTT. Translating gives CASSSRDRRTDTQYF.

This clonotype was detected ten times or more. The genes are TRBV9 and TRBJ1-2; TRBD1 agrees at 7 bases. The V gene end was trimmed by 0 bases and the J gene end by 5 bases; junction bases not matched to a gene: 7. There are 15 residues in the CDR3. Germline V lookup: CDR1 SGDLS, CDR2 YYNGEE. The CDR3 is CASSVVAGGQYGYTF. CDR3 nucleotides: TGTGCCAGCAGCGTAGTGGCAGGGGGGCAGTATGGCTACACCTTC.

Here the CDR3 DNA reads TGTGCCAGTACCCAGGGAGTCACCTATGGCTACACCTTC. This sequence encodes CASTQGVTYGYTF. The V gene is TRBV28, the J gene TRBJ1-2, with D perhaps matching TRBD1 (5 bases). Per the germline V gene, CDR1 is MDHEN and CDR2 is SYDVKM. There are 13 residues in the CDR3. The germline V and J ends were trimmed by 9 bases and 4 bases, with 15 bases remaining between them.

This clonotype was detected ten times or more. This chain links TRBV4-2 with TRBJ2-3; 7 nucleotides line up with TRBD2. CDR1 and CDR2 from the germline V gene are LGHNA and YNFKEQ. The CDR3 is made up of 18 amino acids. Trimming removed 0 bases from V and 3 bases from J; junction bases left unmatched: 12. The CDR3 sequence: CASSQDLGGGLGTDTQYF. CDR3 coding DNA: TGTGCCAGCAGCCAAGATCTGGGCGGGGGACTTGGTACAGATACGCAGTATTTT.

Comment on this clonotype: Possible read error: a much larger clone is one base away. The V gene is TRBV7-2, the J gene TRBJ2-1; 13 positions agree with TRBD2. The germline CDR1 and CDR2 sequences are SGHTA and FQGNSA. The CDR3 runs 17 residues. The CDR3 sequence is CAGSQWTSGGSYNEQFF. The CDR3 DNA is TGTGCCGGCAGCCAATGGACTAGCGGGGGCTCCTACAATGAGCAGTTCTTC.

This clonotype was recorded many times. The chain joins TRBV4-1 to TRBJ1-4; perhaps TRBD1 as D (6 bases). The germline V and J ends were trimmed by 3 bases and 9 bases, with 17 bases remaining between them. This CDR3 is 15 amino acids long. CDR1 is MGHRA and CDR2 is YSYEKL in the germline V gene. CDR3 protein: CASSQGHAETQKLFF. The CDR3, as DNA: TGCGCCAGCAGCCAGGGACACGCCGAGACGCAAAAACTGTTTTTT.

This clonotype was found many times. This sequence joins TRBV9 and TRBJ2-5; weak D call: TRBD2 (5 bases). Trimming left V 2 bases short and J 5 bases short, with 10 bases between. The germline V gene has CDR1 SGDLS and CDR2 YYNGEE. This CDR3 is built from 13 residues. This CDR3 reads CASSVRLRETQYF. The CDR3 DNA follows: TGTGCCAGCAGCGTTAGACTACGTGAGACCCAGTACTTC. The full variable domain, completed using reference TRBV9 and TRBJ2-5, is DSGVTQTPKHLITATGQRVTLRCSPRSGDLSVYWYQQSLDQGLQFLIQYYNGEERAKGNILERFSAQQFPDLHSELNLSSLELGDSALYFCASSVRLRETQYFGPGTRLLVL.

This clonotype occurred many times. V and J are TRBV7-2 and TRBJ2-3, with a possible D match to TRBD1 (5 bases). The length of the CDR3 is 14 residues. Per the germline V gene, CDR1 is SGHTA and CDR2 is FQGNSA. The V and J ends lost 5 bases and 2 bases respectively, with 11 bases between them. CDR3 sequence reads: CASSPNGATDTQYF. The CDR3 DNA follows: TGTGCCAGCAGCCCCAATGGGGCCACAGATACGCAGTATTTT.

There are a few counts of this clonotype. The chain couples TRBV27 to TRBJ1-6; 8 nucleotides match TRBD1. V was pared by 5 bases and J by 10 bases, with 13 bases of the junction left unmatched. The CDR3 extends over 16 amino acids. Germline CDR1 and CDR2: MNHEY and SMNVEV (reference sequence). CDR3 amino acids: CASSLLSGTGGSPLHF. CDR3 DNA sequence: TGTGCCAGCAGTCTACTATCCGGGACAGGAGGATCACCCCTCCACTTT.

This clonotype came up many times. The chain couples TRBV12-3 or TRBV12-4 to TRBJ2-3; 14 bases fit TRBD2. The length of the CDR3 is 15 residues. Germline trimming cut 5 bases from V and 4 bases from J; bases unmatched to any gene: 2. The CDR3 nucleotides are TGTGCCAGCAGTCGACTAGCGGGGGGGGCAGATACGCAGTATTTT. Translated: CASSRLAGGADTQYF.

This clonotype was found many times. This chain uses TRBV12-3 or TRBV12-4 with TRBJ2-1, with no clear D. With 6 bases removed from V and 6 bases from J, the gap between germline ends came to 15 bases. CDR3 length: 14 amino acids. This chain's CDR3 is CASRALGPGNEQFF. The CDR3 DNA is TGTGCCAGCAGGGCCTTAGGGCCGGGCAATGAGCAGTTCTTC.

This clonotype was found many times. V and J are TRBV12-3 or TRBV12-4 and TRBJ1-5, with D unclear. The CDR3 is 13 residues long. Deletions cut 3 bases from V and 2 bases from J, with 5 bases between. Here the CDR3 reads CASSFQGNQPQHF. As DNA, the CDR3 is TGTGCCAGCAGTTTTCAGGGCAATCAGCCCCAGCATTTT.

In regard to this clonotype: A much larger clone differs by one base, so this may be a read error. The V and J genes are TRBV5-6 and TRBJ2-7; D might be TRBD2 (5 bases). CDR1 SGHDT and CDR2 YYEEEE come from the germline V gene. The CDR3 consists of 13 residues. Trimming removed 7 bases at V and 2 bases at J, with 13 bases between. The CDR3 DNA is TGTGCCAGCGGCCCGGGGAATACCTACGAGCAGTACGTC. This encodes CASGPGNTYEQYV.

The table lists this clonotype with many counts. The V and J genes are TRBV15 and TRBJ2-1; 9 bases agree with TRBD1. This CDR3 has 16 amino acids. Germline values: CDR1 LNHNV, CDR2 YYDKDF (reference sequence). V lost 5 bases to trimming and J lost 3 bases; unmatched junction nucleotides: 8. CDR3 sequence: CATSPVRDRVYNEQFF. The CDR3 coding sequence is TGTGCCACCAGCCCAGTCCGGGACAGGGTCTACAATGAGCAGTTCTTC.

This clonotype was recorded at least ten times. The V and J genes are TRBV2 and TRBJ2-3; no clear D. The V gene lost 4 bases and the J gene lost 3 bases, with 11 bases spanning the gap. The germline V gene has CDR1 SNHLY and CDR2 FYNNEI. The CDR3 totals 14 residues. The CDR3 DNA sequence: TGTGCCAGCAGTGTTCCTAGAGCGACAGATACGCAGTATTTT. Translation gives CASSVPRATDTQYF.

This clonotype was detected ten times or more. This chain joins TRBV20-1 and TRBJ2-7; D possibly corresponds to TRBD1 (5 bases). This CDR3 region has 11 residues. Between the trimmed V and J ends, which lost 5 bases and 3 bases, there was a span of 8 bases. Germline V gene sequence: CDR1 DFQATT, CDR2 SNEGSKA (reference sequence). In DNA form, the CDR3 reads TGCAGTGCTGCGACAGTCTACGAGCAGTACTTC. Translation: CSAATVYEQYF.